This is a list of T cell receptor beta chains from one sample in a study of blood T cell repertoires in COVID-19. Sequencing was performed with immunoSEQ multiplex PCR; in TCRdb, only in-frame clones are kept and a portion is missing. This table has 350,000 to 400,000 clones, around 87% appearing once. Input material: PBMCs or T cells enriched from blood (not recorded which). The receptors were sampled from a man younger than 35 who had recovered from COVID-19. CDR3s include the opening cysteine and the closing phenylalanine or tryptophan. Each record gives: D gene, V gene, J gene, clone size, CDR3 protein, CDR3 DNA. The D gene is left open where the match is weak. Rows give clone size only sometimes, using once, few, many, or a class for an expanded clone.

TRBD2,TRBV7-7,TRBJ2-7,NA,CASSLGGREDEQYF,TGTGCCAGCAGCTTAGGCGGGAGGGAGGACGAGCAGTACTTC
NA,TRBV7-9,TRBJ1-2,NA,CASSFGEGVDGYTF,TGTGCCAGCAGCTTCGGGGAGGGAGTCGATGGCTACACCTTC
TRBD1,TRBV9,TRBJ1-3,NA,CASSVTGQGSGNTIYF,TGTGCCAGCAGCGTAACGGGACAGGGCTCTGGAAACACCATATATTTT
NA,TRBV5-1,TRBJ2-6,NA,CASNADSGANVLTF,TGCGCCAGCAACGCAGACTCTGGGGCCAACGTCCTGACTTTC
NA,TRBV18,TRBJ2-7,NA,CASSPSEDSSYEQYF,TGTGCCAGCTCACCCTCCGAAGACAGCTCCTACGAGCAGTACTTC
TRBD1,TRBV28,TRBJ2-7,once,CASSPSGTGYEQYF,TGTGCCAGCAGTCCCTCCGGGACAGGCTACGAGCAGTACTTC
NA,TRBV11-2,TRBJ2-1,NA,CASSLSTYYNEQFF,TGTGCCAGCAGCTTAAGCACCTACTACAATGAGCAGTTCTTC
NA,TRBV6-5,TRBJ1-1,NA,CASRELPTSTEAFF,TGTGCCAGCAGGGAGCTACCAACTTCCACTGAAGCTTTCTTT
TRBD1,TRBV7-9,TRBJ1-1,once,CASSLSRGAINTEAFF,TGTGCCAGCAGCTTAAGCAGGGGGGCCATCAACACTGAAGCTTTCTTT
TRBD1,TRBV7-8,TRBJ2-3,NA,CASSADRGDTQYF,TGTGCCAGCAGCGCAGACAGGGGAGATACGCAGTATTTT
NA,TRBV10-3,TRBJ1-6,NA,CAISPAGVSPLHF,TGTGCCATCAGCCCGGCCGGAGTTTCACCCCTCCACTTT
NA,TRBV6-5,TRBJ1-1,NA,CASTGYTEAFF,TGTGCCAGTACAGGGTACACTGAAGCTTTCTTT
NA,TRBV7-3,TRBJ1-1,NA,CASSVQGNTEAFF,TGTGCCAGCAGCGTTCAGGGGAACACTGAAGCTTTCTTT
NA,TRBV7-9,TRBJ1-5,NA,CASSLASSQPQHF,TGTGCCAGCAGCTTAGCGAGCTCGCAGCCCCAGCATTTT
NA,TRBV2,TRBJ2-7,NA,CASGGTAYEQYF,TGTGCCAGCGGCGGCACCGCCTACGAGCAGTACTTC
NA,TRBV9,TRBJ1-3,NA,CASSVTGSGNTIYF,TGTGCCAGCAGCGTAACAGGGAGTGGAAACACCATATATTTT
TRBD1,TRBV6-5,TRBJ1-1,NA,CASSPTGGMNTEAFF,TGTGCCAGCAGTCCCACAGGGGGAATGAACACTGAAGCTTTCTTT
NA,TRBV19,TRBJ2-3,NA,CAASRGLPTDTQYF,TGTGCCGCGTCTCGGGGACTCCCGACAGATACGCAGTATTTT
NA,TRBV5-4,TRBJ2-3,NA,CASSFRQGGTDTQYF,TGTGCCAGCAGCTTCCGACAGGGAGGAACAGATACGCAGTATTTT
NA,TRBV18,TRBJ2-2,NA,CASWGQSNTGELFF,TGTGCCAGTTGGGGGCAGTCGAACACCGGGGAGCTGTTTTTT
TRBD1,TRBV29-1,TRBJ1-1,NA,CSVGQGHTEAFF,TGCAGCGTGGGACAGGGTCACACTGAAGCTTTCTTT
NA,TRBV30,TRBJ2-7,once,CARERDNSYEQYF,TGTGCCCGAGAGCGGGACAACTCCTACGAGCAGTACTTC
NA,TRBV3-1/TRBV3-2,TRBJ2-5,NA,CASSQGRFQETQYF,TGTGCCAGCAGCCAAGGTCGTTTTCAAGAGACCCAGTACTTC
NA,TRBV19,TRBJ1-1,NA,CASSIVAGLMNTEAFF,TGTGCCAGTAGTATAGTAGCAGGGCTCATGAACACTGAAGCTTTCTTT
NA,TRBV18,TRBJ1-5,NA,CASSPVNQPQHF,TGTGCCAGCTCACCAGTAAATCAGCCCCAGCATTTT
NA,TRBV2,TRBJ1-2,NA,CASSAGQTNYGYTF,TGTGCCAGCAGTGCTGGACAGACTAACTATGGCTACACCTTC
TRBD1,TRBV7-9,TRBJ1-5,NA,CASSSGGLRGNQPQHF,TGTGCCAGCAGCTCAGGGGGGCTGCGTGGCAATCAGCCCCAGCATTTT
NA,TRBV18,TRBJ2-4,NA,CASSPGGSRGDIQYF,TGTGCCAGCTCACCGGGCGGGAGTAGGGGGGACATTCAGTACTTC
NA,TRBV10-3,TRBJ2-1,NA,CAISEAQGIQGEQFF,TGTGCCATCAGTGAGGCCCAGGGCATCCAGGGTGAGCAGTTCTTC